The clone carrying this TCR beta chain came up a few times. The sample comes from a study of blood T cell repertoires in COVID-19. Overall study context: COVID-19 samples from acute and convalescent phases originated in the United States, Italy and Spain. From T cells, B-cell-depleted T cells, or PBMCs came the material, which was cDNA or gDNA.

In the authors' methods: Estimates of nucleated cell counts were drawn from the amplification of reference gene primers. Profiling relied on immunoSEQ multiplex PCR, and the TCRdb table lists in-frame clones only, not all of them. The DNA was the basis for D and trimming; V, J and clone size are from that table. The sample holds roughly 250,000 clones; about 86% are singletons and the top ten take about 15%. Seattle patients were enrolled during active infection and followed longitudinally. The CDR3 consists of 14 residues. From germline, CDR1 is SEHNR and CDR2 FQNEAQ (reference sequence). Trimming at V came to 6 bases and at J to 6 bases, leaving 8 bases not matched to a gene.

Sequencing was performed on peripheral blood. V usage is TRBV7-9 and J usage is TRBJ1-5, with 7 nucleotides matching TRBD1. The source of this sequence is a person aged 70 to 85 with COVID-19, enrolled during active disease. The CDR3 region has the DNA TGTGCCAGCAGTCGTGCAGGGGGACGTCAGCCCCAGCATTTT. Its translation: CASSRAGGRQPQHF.